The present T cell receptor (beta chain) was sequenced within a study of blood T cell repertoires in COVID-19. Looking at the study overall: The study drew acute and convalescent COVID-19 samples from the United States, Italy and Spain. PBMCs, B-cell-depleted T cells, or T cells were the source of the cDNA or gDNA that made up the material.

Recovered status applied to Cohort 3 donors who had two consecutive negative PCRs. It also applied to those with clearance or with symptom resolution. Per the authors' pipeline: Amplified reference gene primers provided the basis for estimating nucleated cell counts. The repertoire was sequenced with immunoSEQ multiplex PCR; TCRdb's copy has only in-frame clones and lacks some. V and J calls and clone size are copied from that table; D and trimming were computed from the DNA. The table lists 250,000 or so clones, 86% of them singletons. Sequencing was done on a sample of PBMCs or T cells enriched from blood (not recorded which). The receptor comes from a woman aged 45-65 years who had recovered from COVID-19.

As DNA, the CDR3 is TGCGCCAGCCGGGCTGGGACAGGGGATGGCTACACCTTC. The encoded protein is CASRAGTGDGYTF. The chain links TRBV5-1 to TRBJ1-2, with TRBD1 matching over 10 bases. There are 13 residues in the CDR3. Unmatched junction bases numbered 6, after V lost 7 bases and J lost 6 bases. The germline CDR1 and CDR2 sequences are SGHRS and YFSETQ.